Below are 24 T cell receptor beta chains sequenced from a single sample in a study of blood T cell repertoires in COVID-19. The protocol was immunoSEQ multiplex PCR, while the TCRdb copy is restricted to in-frame clones and leaves out a portion. This sample has roughly 440,000 clones, with 88% found just once. The sample consisted of peripheral blood. The receptors here all came from a woman aged 50 to 60 with COVID-19, enrolled during active disease.

In this sample, this clone turned up once. The chain's CDR3 is CASSSFRGGPYNEQFF. The CDR3 DNA sequence: TGTGCCAGCAGTTCTTTCCGCGGGGGACCCTACAATGAGCAGTTCTTC. The chain joins TRBV2 to TRBJ2-1; 7 nucleotides align to TRBD2. From germline, CDR1 is SNHLY and CDR2 FYNNEI. This CDR3 comprises 16 residues. V trimming: 5 bases; J trimming: 2 bases; junction bases outside the gene matches: 9. The whole variable domain, remainder taken from reference TRBV2 and TRBJ2-1, is EPEVTQTPSHQVTQMGQEVILRCVPISNHLYFYWYRQILGQKVEFLVSFYNNEISEKSEIFDDQFSVERPDGSNFTLKIRSTKLEDSAMYFCASSSFRGGPYNEQFFGPGTRLTVL.

The V call is TRBV30, the J call TRBJ2-5, with 10 nucleotides matching TRBD1. Losses at the gene ends were 1 base for V and 5 bases for J; bases not matched to a gene: 7. CDR3 length equals 15 residues. Per germline, CDR1 GTSNPN and CDR2 SVGIG (reference sequence). The CDR3 DNA follows: TGTGCCTGGAGTGACGGAGGACAGGGGGGTGAGACCCAGTACTTC. Its protein product is CAWSDGGQGGETQYF.

This chain joins TRBV2 and TRBJ2-3; 9 bases line up with TRBD2. V shed 6 bases and J 1 base; nucleotides not matched to a gene: 17. Germline V gene sequence: CDR1 SNHLY, CDR2 FYNNEI. The CDR3 contains 19 residues. The CDR3 is CASRAHLLKAGGGTDTQYF. In nucleotides, the CDR3 is TGTGCCAGCAGGGCACACTTACTGAAGGCGGGGGGGGGCACAGATACGCAGTATTTT.

This clone was recorded once. V usage is TRBV7-2 and J usage is TRBJ2-2, with TRBD2 matching over 8 bases. V gave up 5 bases and J gave up 6 bases; unmatched junction bases: 11. The CDR3 is 16 residues long. Per the germline V gene, CDR1 is SGHTA and CDR2 is FQGNSA. The DNA for the CDR3 is TGTGCCAGCAGCCCGCGGAGCGGGGGACCTTCCGGGGAGCTGTTTTTT. Protein: CASSPRSGGPSGELFF.

This rearrangement joins TRBV5-1 to TRBJ2-5; unclear D gene. Germline V gene lookup returns CDR1 SGHRS and CDR2 YFSETQ. The length of the CDR3 is 13 residues. Deletions cut 0 bases from V and 3 bases from J, with 6 bases between. The CDR3 DNA is TGCGCCAGCAGCTTGGTGCCGGAAGAGACCCAGTACTTC. Residues: CASSLVPEETQYF.

This sequence joins TRBV12-3 or TRBV12-4 and TRBJ2-7; a weak D match, TRBD2 (6 bases). This CDR3 is 13 amino acids long. V was cut by 4 bases and J by 5 bases, with 12 bases left in between. As DNA, the CDR3 is TGTGCCAGCAGTTCTTTTCGGGGGAACGAGCAGTACTTC. The encoded protein is CASSSFRGNEQYF.

The chain combines TRBV19 with TRBJ1-3; D is perhaps TRBD1 (5 bases). Trimming pared 8 bases from V and 3 bases from J, leaving 20 bases between. Looked up from germline, CDR1 is LNHDA and CDR2 is SQIVND (reference sequence). This CDR3 spans 16 amino acids. CDR3: CASYSPGLSDGNTIYF. CDR3 DNA: TGTGCCAGTTATTCACCGGGACTGAGCGATGGAAACACCATATATTTT.

The rearrangement links TRBV7-3 to TRBJ1-1, with 7 bases matching TRBD1. With 2 bases clipped from V and 4 bases from J, the junction kept 4 bases outside the gene matches. Germline loops: CDR1 SGHTA, CDR2 FQGTGA. The CDR3 extends over 14 amino acids. The CDR3 sequence: CASSLQGEVTEAFF. The CDR3 nucleotides read TGTGCCAGCAGCTTACAGGGGGAGGTCACTGAAGCTTTCTTT.

This chain connects TRBV7-2 to TRBJ1-5, with TRBD1 identical over 7 bases. Germline-derived CDR1 and CDR2 are SGHTA and FQGNSA. The CDR3 consists of 15 residues. The V and J ends lost 4 bases and 6 bases, in that order; junction bases with no gene match: 9. CDR3 in amino acids: CASSSQTGSSQPQHF. The CDR3 region has the DNA TGTGCCAGCAGCTCCCAGACAGGGAGTTCTCAGCCCCAGCATTTT.

The chain links TRBV3-1 (or the pseudogene TRBV3-2) to TRBJ1-1, with a tentative D call TRBD1 (6 bases). Germline-derived CDR1 and CDR2 are LGHDT and YNNKEL (reference sequence). There are 14 residues in the CDR3. Trimming took off 1 base at V and 4 bases at J, with 10 bases between the two ends. This CDR3 reads CASSQAQGTTEAFF. CDR3 sequence (DNA): TGTGCCAGCAGCCAAGCTCAGGGGACCACTGAAGCTTTCTTT.

This rearrangement joins TRBV5-4 to TRBJ1-1; D uncertain. This CDR3 region has 13 residues. Trimming shortened V by 0 bases and J by 8 bases, and 11 bases separated the two germline ends. Germline V gene sequence: CDR1 SGHNT, CDR2 YYREEE (reference sequence). CDR3 amino acids: CASSLVGQQEAFF. DNA of the CDR3: TGTGCCAGCAGCTTGGTCGGTCAACAGGAAGCTTTCTTT.

A remark on this clone: In the same sample, other DNA sequences code for this CDR3. The chain couples TRBV11-2 to TRBJ1-1; D is undetermined. Trimming pared 1 base from V and 1 base from J, leaving 7 bases between. The CDR3 runs 14 residues. Germline-derived CDR1 and CDR2 are SGHAT and FQNNGV. CDR3 region: CASSLGRGNTEAFF. CDR3 DNA: TGTGCCAGCAGCTTAGGTAGAGGGAACACTGAAGCTTTCTTT.

The chain is built from TRBV2 and TRBJ2-1; TRBD1 is a possible D gene (6 bases). The V gene lost 5 bases and the J gene lost 3 bases, with 14 bases spanning the gap. The CDR3 sequence is 15 residues long. Looked up from germline, CDR1 is SNHLY and CDR2 is FYNNEI. Here the CDR3 DNA reads TGTGCCAGCAGTCGCGGACAGACCTTCTACAATGAGCAGTTCTTC. This gives the protein CASSRGQTFYNEQFF.

The rearrangement joins TRBV4-1 to TRBJ1-2, with D perhaps TRBD1 (6 bases). The CDR3 spans 17 residues. With 0 bases removed from V and 8 bases from J, the gap between germline ends came to 22 bases. Germline CDR1 and CDR2: MGHRA and YSYEKL. The DNA of the CDR3 is TGCGCCAGCAGCCAAGATATGACAGGTCGAAAGGATGGCGGCTACACCTTC. Its protein product is CASSQDMTGRKDGGYTF.

The rearrangement uses TRBV5-1 and TRBJ2-1, with no clear D. Germline V CDR1 and CDR2: SGHRS, YFSETQ. This CDR3 has 13 amino acids. V lost 3 bases, J lost 5 bases, and 9 bases lay in between. CDR3 amino acids: CASSSSYNNEQFF. The CDR3 region has the DNA TGCGCCAGCAGCTCCTCGTACAACAATGAGCAGTTCTTC. The complete variable domain, with remaining parts taken from reference TRBV5-1 and TRBJ2-1, reads KAGVTQTPRYLIKTRGQQVTLSCSPISGHRSVSWYQQTPGQGLQFLFEYFSETQRNKGNFPGRFSGRQFSNSRSEMNVSTLELGDSALYLCASSSSYNNEQFFGPGTRLTVL.

The V and J genes are TRBV9 and TRBJ1-6; the D gene is possibly TRBD1 (5 bases). Germline V lookup: CDR1 SGDLS, CDR2 YYNGEE. V lost 0 bases and J lost 4, with 11 bases in between. The CDR3 length is 16 residues. The CDR3, as DNA: TGTGCCAGCAGCGTAGCAACAGGCGATTATAATTCACCCCTCCACTTT. As protein: CASSVATGDYNSPLHF.

The genes are TRBV21-1 and TRBJ1-4; TRBD1, the table's D call, was not compared with the DNA. TRBV21-1 is designated a pseudogene. This CDR3 contains 16 residues. CDR3 residues: CASSKGYRAAGEKLFF. The CDR3 DNA is TGTGCCAGCAGCAAAGGGTACAGGGCTGCGGGTGAAAAACTGTTTTTT.

The chain joins TRBV29-1 to TRBJ2-3, with a possible D match to TRBD2 (6 bases). V lost 4 bases and J lost 8, with 19 bases in between. CDR1 is SQVTM and CDR2 is ANQGSEA in the germline V gene. This CDR3 has 14 amino acids. The CDR3 loop reads CSVGAEGQGGTQYF. Here the CDR3 DNA reads TGCAGCGTTGGAGCCGAGGGCCAGGGAGGTACGCAGTATTTT.

This chain's CDR3 is CASSLDLTGNYGYTF. The CDR3 DNA follows: TGTGCCAGCAGCTTAGACCTGACTGGGAACTATGGCTACACCTTC. The gene calls are TRBV7-9 and TRBJ1-2; D is undetermined. Trimming took 1 base from V and 2 from J, leaving 11 bases between them. The CDR3 consists of 15 residues. Germline CDR1 is SEHNR and CDR2 is FQNEAQ (reference sequence).

The CDR3: CASSIGQGAGNTIYF. DNA for the CDR3: TGTGCCAGTAGTATCGGACAGGGTGCAGGAAACACCATATATTTT. This chain joins TRBV19 and TRBJ1-3; 8 bases are a match to TRBD1. Looked up from germline, CDR1 is LNHDA and CDR2 is SQIVND (reference sequence). Trimming removed 3 bases from V and 4 bases from J; junction bases left unmatched: 5. The CDR3 has 15 amino acids.

The J gene is TRBJ2-5, the V gene TRBV5-1; tentatively, D is TRBD1 (6 bases). With 2 bases removed from V and 5 bases from J, the gap between germline ends came to 19 bases. The V gene's germline CDR1 is SGHRS and CDR2 YFSETQ. The CDR3 runs to 16 residues. The CDR3 DNA reads TGCGCCAGCAGCTTTACCGGGACACAGTTCGGGGAGACCCAGTACTTC. Its translation is CASSFTGTQFGETQYF.

The chain is built from TRBV27 and TRBJ1-1; maybe TRBD1 (6 bases). The CDR3 is 14 residues long. Germline-derived CDR1 and CDR2 are MNHEY and SMNVEV (reference sequence). The germline V and J ends were trimmed by 6 bases and 8 bases, with 19 bases remaining between them. The CDR3 is CASSLGGGPTEAFF. The CDR3 nucleotides read TGTGCCAGCAGCCTTGGGGGCGGGCCCACCGAAGCTTTCTTT.

This chain joins TRBV24-1 and TRBJ2-1; 8 positions agree with TRBD2. V shed 9 bases, J shed 9 bases, and the junction held 12 bases outside the gene matches. Germline CDR1 and CDR2: KGHDR and SFDVKD. This CDR3 spans 14 amino acids. CDR3 in amino acids: CATPGLEGPGEQFF. In DNA form, the CDR3 reads TGTGCCACCCCGGGACTAGAGGGCCCCGGTGAGCAGTTCTTC.

The V and J genes are TRBV30 and TRBJ2-3; 8 nucleotides align to TRBD2. The germline gives CDR1 GTSNPN, CDR2 SVGIG (reference sequence). Germline trimming cut 1 base from V and 3 bases from J; bases unmatched to any gene: 0. This CDR3 has 13 residues. The CDR3: CAWSERGTDTQYF. The DNA of the CDR3 is TGTGCCTGGAGTGAGCGGGGGACAGATACGCAGTATTTT.